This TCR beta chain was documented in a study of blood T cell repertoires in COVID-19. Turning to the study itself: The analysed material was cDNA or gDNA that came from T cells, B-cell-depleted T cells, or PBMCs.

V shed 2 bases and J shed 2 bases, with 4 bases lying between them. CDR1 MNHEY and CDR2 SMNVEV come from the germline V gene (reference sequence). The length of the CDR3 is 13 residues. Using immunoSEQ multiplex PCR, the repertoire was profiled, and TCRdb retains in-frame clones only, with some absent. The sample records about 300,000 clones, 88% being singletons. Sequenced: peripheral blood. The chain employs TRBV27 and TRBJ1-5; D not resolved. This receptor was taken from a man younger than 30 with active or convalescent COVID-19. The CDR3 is CASSLLGNQPQHF. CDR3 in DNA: TGTGCCAGCAGTTTACTAGGCAATCAGCCCCAGCATTTT.